Reported below is one T cell receptor beta chain. The sample is drawn from a study of T cell changes during pregnancy in multiple sclerosis. This CDR3 contains 19 residues. Germline loops: CDR1 SGDLS, CDR2 YYNGEE. Trimming cost V 0 bases and J 1 base; bases outside gene matches: 9. TCRdb's copy holds only in-frame clones and misses some; the assay was immunoSEQ multiplex PCR. Of about 36,000 clones listed, 93% were seen once; the top ten hold about 0.4%. This receptor was obtained from a female donor with multiple sclerosis, enrolled in a pregnancy study. The chain uses TRBV9 and TRBJ2-5; 13 bases match TRBD2. Source: CD4+ T cells from peripheral blood mononuclear cells, taken in the first trimester of pregnancy. The CDR3 here is CASSVGGTSGRASQETQYF. In DNA, the CDR3 is TGTGCCAGCAGCGTAGGTGGTACTAGCGGGAGGGCGTCCCAAGAGACCCAGTACTTC.